One sample yielded the 20 T cell receptor beta chains listed below, sequenced in a study of blood T cell repertoires in COVID-19. Method: immunoSEQ multiplex PCR; TCRdb's copy keeps in-frame clones and lacks some. The sample gives around 180,000 clones, under 90% of which show up once; about 12% is in the top ten. Sample: PBMCs or T cells enriched from blood (not recorded which). The receptors were sampled from a man in his fifties who had recovered from COVID-19.

The rearrangement uses TRBV24-1 and TRBJ2-2, with TRBD1 as a possible D gene (7 bases). This CDR3 region has 14 residues. Trimming removed 9 bases from V and 5 bases from J, with 15 bases in between. Germline-derived CDR1 and CDR2 are KGHDR and SFDVKD. The CDR3 DNA reads as TGTGCCACCTCCGACAGGGCGGGGACCGGGGAGCTGTTTTTT. Its protein is CATSDRAGTGELFF.

The chain links TRBV15 to TRBJ2-3; TRBD2 might be the D (6 bases). The CDR3 loop spans 15 amino acids. Per the germline V gene, CDR1 is LNHNV and CDR2 is YYDKDF (reference sequence). Trimming removed 1 base from V and 6 bases from J, with 14 bases in between. The chain's CDR3 is CATSRVGRNLDTQYF. The DNA for the CDR3 is TGTGCCACCAGCAGAGTGGGGAGGAATTTGGATACGCAGTATTTT.

This clone was seen only a few times. The J gene is TRBJ2-7, the V gene TRBV7-9; D is perhaps TRBD1 (6 bases). The V end lost 5 bases, the J end lost 0 bases, and 17 bases lay between the germline ends. Germline V gene data show CDR1 as SEHNR and CDR2 as FQNEAQ (reference sequence). This CDR3 is built from 16 residues. The CDR3 here is CASSGRGGARSYEQYF. The CDR3 nucleotides read TGTGCCAGCAGCGGGCGAGGGGGTGCGCGCTCCTACGAGCAGTACTTC.

The DNA of the CDR3 is TGTGCCAGCAGCTTAAACAGGGGCCCCTATGGCTACACCTTC. As protein: CASSLNRGPYGYTF. This chain links TRBV7-2 with TRBJ1-2, with TRBD1 matching over 7 bases. Losses at the gene ends were 2 bases for V and 4 bases for J; bases not matched to a gene: 4. The CDR3 is made up of 14 amino acids. Germline CDR1 is SGHTA and CDR2 is FQGNSA. The whole variable domain, remainder taken from reference TRBV7-2 and TRBJ1-2, is GAGVSQSPSNKVTEKGKDVELRCDPISGHTALYWYRQSLGQGLEFLIYFQGNSAPDKSGLPSDRFSAERTGGSVSTLTIQRTQQEDSAVYLCASSLNRGPYGYTFGSGTRLTVV.

The V call is TRBV27, the J call TRBJ1-2; the match to TRBD1 covers 10 bases. The length of the CDR3 is 15 residues. The germline CDR1 and CDR2 sequences are MNHEY and SMNVEV (reference sequence). V lost 3 bases to trimming and J lost 1 base; unmatched junction nucleotides: 2. Here the CDR3 reads CASSFGQGVNYGYTF. CDR3 DNA: TGTGCCAGCAGTTTCGGACAGGGGGTTAACTATGGCTACACCTTC.

V and J are TRBV28 and TRBJ1-2; TRBD1 matches at 10 bases. Trimming took 6 bases from V and 4 from J; bases not matched to a gene: 5. Germline CDR1 MDHEN, CDR2 SYDVKM. This CDR3 region has 14 residues. The chain's CDR3 is CASRATGGFYGYTF. CDR3 DNA sequence: TGTGCCAGCAGAGCGACAGGGGGCTTCTATGGCTACACCTTC.

The chain uses TRBV13 and TRBJ1-1; D gene ambiguous. CDR3 length: 14 residues. CDR1 and CDR2 from the germline V gene are PRHDT and FYEKMQ (reference sequence). V was cut by 4 bases and J by 11 bases, with 20 bases left in between. The CDR3 here is CASSSPRSTRGAFF. CDR3 in DNA: TGTGCCAGCAGCTCGCCCAGGTCCACCCGAGGGGCTTTCTTT. The entire variable domain, with the rest obtained from reference TRBV13 and TRBJ1-1, is as follows: AAGVIQSPRHLIKEKRETATLKCYPIPRHDTVYWYQQGPGQDPQFLISFYEKMQSDKGSIPDRFSAQQFSDYHSELNMSSLELGDSALYFCASSSPRSTRGAFFGQGTRLTVV.

The CDR3 protein is CAISAQGNEQFF. Here the CDR3 DNA reads TGTGCCATCAGTGCCCAGGGGAATGAGCAGTTCTTC. The rearrangement uses TRBV10-3 and TRBJ2-1; weak D call: TRBD1 (6 bases). Germline V gives CDR1 ENHRY, CDR2 SYGVKD. CDR3 length equals 12 residues. The ends were cut back, 4 bases at V and 7 bases at J, with 8 bases in the middle.

This chain connects TRBV6-5 to TRBJ2-3; D is unclear. The V gene lost 2 bases and the J gene lost 2 bases, with 8 bases spanning the gap. CDR3 length: 14 residues. The germline gives CDR1 MNHEY, CDR2 SVGAGI. CDR3 protein: CASSYGQNTDTQYF. CDR3 sequence (DNA): TGTGCCAGCAGTTACGGGCAGAACACAGATACGCAGTATTTT.

On this clone: The junction does not match germline at one end; this may be a read error. The genes are TRBV7-7 and TRBJ2-1; weak D call: TRBD1 (5 bases). This CDR3 spans 17 amino acids. CDR1 and CDR2 from the germline V gene are SSHAT and FNYEAQ (reference sequence). The CDR3 DNA follows: TGTGCTAGCAGCTTATACCAAGGGCAGGGATCCTACAATGAGCAGTTCTTC. Translation gives CASSLYQGQGSYNEQFF.

The chain combines TRBV4-1 with TRBJ1-5; tentative D call: TRBD1 (5 bases). Between the trimmed V and J ends, which lost 0 bases and 0 bases, there was a span of 15 bases. Germline CDR1 and CDR2: MGHRA and YSYEKL. The CDR3 covers 18 residues. As DNA, the CDR3 is TGCGCCAGCAGCCAAGATCCGGCGGGACGGGATAGCAATCAGCCCCAGCATTTT. Translated, it gives CASSQDPAGRDSNQPQHF.

This rearrangement joins TRBV7-2 to TRBJ1-2; 8 nucleotides align to TRBD1. This CDR3 is built from 14 residues. V trimming: 6 bases; J trimming: 8 bases; junction bases outside the gene matches: 11. Germline values: CDR1 SGHTA, CDR2 FQGNSA. CDR3 sequence: CASRVQQGVVGYTF. Written as DNA, the CDR3 is TGTGCCAGCAGGGTCCAACAGGGGGTGGTCGGCTACACCTTC.

This chain links TRBV2 with TRBJ1-5; 10 positions agree with TRBD1. The CDR3 has 15 residues. The J segment lost 2 bases and the V segment lost 8 bases, leaving 6 bases of the junction unmatched. Germline CDR1 reads SNHLY; CDR2 reads FYNNEI. The CDR3 here is CASVDGQGGNQPQHF. Here the CDR3 DNA reads TGTGCCAGCGTAGACGGACAGGGGGGCAATCAGCCCCAGCATTTT.

The chain joins TRBV2 to TRBJ2-3; 8 bases fit TRBD2. Trimming at V came to 5 bases and at J to 3 bases, leaving 10 bases not matched to a gene. The CDR3 totals 16 residues. Per the germline V gene, CDR1 is SNHLY and CDR2 is FYNNEI. CDR3 coding DNA: TGTGCCAGCAGTCGGGGCGGGGGGCCGCTGACAGATACGCAGTATTTT. It yields the protein CASSRGGGPLTDTQYF.

This chain connects TRBV7-3 to TRBJ2-7; D is unclear. Germline CDR1 reads SGHTA; CDR2 reads FQGTGA. Trimming pared 2 bases from V and 1 base from J, leaving 6 bases between. This CDR3 is 13 amino acids long. The CDR3 nucleotides read TGTGCCAGCAGCTTAGCTAGGTCCTACGAGCAGTACTTC. Translated, it gives CASSLARSYEQYF.

The chain is built from TRBV5-4 and TRBJ1-1; possibly TRBD1 for D (6 bases). V gave up 4 bases and J gave up 4 bases, with 17 bases separating them. The CDR3 sequence is 15 residues long. CDR1 is SGHNT, CDR2 YYREEE, per germline (reference sequence). The CDR3 region has the DNA TGTGCCAGCAGCCCGGAGGGGGGGGCGGGCACTGAAGCTTTCTTT. Translated: CASSPEGGAGTEAFF.

V usage is TRBV9 and J usage is TRBJ1-6, with D maybe TRBD1 (5 bases). Germline V CDR1 and CDR2: SGDLS, YYNGEE. Deletions cut 4 bases from V and 7 bases from J, with 9 bases between. The CDR3 sequence is 13 residues long. The CDR3 DNA reads as TGTGCCAGCAGCTGGGGGGACAATTCACCCCTCCACTTT. It is translated as CASSWGDNSPLHF.

This chain links TRBV10-3 with TRBJ1-2; D is unclear. V was clipped by 0 bases and J by 8 bases, with 10 bases between them. Per the germline V gene, CDR1 is ENHRY and CDR2 is SYGVKD. The CDR3 sequence is 13 residues long. The CDR3 DNA reads as TGTGCCATCAGTGAGTCGCTCTCGCGGGGCTACACCTTC. Its translation: CAISESLSRGYTF.

The gene calls are TRBV10-3 and TRBJ1-2; 9 bases match TRBD1. This CDR3 has 13 amino acids. Germline CDR1 ENHRY, CDR2 SYGVKD. J lost 8 bases, V lost 8 bases, and 9 bases had no gene match. CDR3 DNA sequence: TGTGCCATCGCTGAGGGACAGGGATACGGCTACACCTTC. It is translated as CAIAEGQGYGYTF.

The chain combines TRBV5-1 with TRBJ2-2; 9 nucleotides match TRBD1. The length of the CDR3 is 15 residues. Trimming took 4 bases from V and 8 from J; bases not matched to a gene: 9. Germline V gene data show CDR1 as SGHRS and CDR2 as YFSETQ. The CDR3 DNA follows: TGCGCCAGCAGCGGGGGACAGGGTTTCGGAGGGGAGCTGTTTTTT. Translation gives CASSGGQGFGGELFF.